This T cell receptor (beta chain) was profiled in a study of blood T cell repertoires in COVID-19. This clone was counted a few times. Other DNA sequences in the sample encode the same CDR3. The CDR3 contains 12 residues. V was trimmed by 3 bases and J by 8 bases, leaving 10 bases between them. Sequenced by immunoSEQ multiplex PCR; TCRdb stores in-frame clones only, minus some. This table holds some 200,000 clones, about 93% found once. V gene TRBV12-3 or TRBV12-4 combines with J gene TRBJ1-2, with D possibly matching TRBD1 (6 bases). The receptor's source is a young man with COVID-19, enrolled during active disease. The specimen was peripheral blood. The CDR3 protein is CASSLGARGYTF. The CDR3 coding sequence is TGTGCCAGCAGTTTGGGGGCGAGGGGCTACACCTTC.